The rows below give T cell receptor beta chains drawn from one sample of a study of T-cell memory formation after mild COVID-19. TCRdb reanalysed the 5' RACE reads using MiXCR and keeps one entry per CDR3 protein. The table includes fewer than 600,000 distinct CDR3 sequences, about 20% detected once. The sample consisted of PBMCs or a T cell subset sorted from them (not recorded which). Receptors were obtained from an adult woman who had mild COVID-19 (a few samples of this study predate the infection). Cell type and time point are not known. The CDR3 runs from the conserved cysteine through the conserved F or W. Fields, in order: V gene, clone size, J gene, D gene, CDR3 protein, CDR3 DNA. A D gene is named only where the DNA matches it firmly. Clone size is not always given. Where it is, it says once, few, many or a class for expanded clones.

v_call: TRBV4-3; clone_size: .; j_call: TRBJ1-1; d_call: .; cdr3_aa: CASSQGAGGVAEAFF; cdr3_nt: TGCGCCAGCAGCCAAGGGGCGGGCGGGGTTGCTGAAGCTTTCTTT
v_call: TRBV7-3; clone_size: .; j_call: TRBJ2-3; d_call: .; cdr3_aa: CASSLLGVSDTQYF; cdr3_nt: TGTGCCAGCAGCTTACTAGGGGTCTCAGATACGCAGTATTTT
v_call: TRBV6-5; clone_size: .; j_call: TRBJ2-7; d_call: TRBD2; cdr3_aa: CASSYQGSGRYEQYF; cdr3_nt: TGTGCCAGCAGTTACCAAGGTAGCGGGAGGTACGAGCAGTACTTC
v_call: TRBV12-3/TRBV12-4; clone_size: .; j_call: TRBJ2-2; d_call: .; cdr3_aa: CASSLRSVAGELFF; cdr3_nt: TGTGCCAGCAGTTTAAGAAGCGTAGCCGGGGAGCTGTTTTTT
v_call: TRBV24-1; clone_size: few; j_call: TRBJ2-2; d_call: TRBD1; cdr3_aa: CATSDYTGTGHTGELFF; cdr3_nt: TGTGCCACCAGTGACTATACCGGGACAGGACACACCGGGGAGCTGTTTTTT
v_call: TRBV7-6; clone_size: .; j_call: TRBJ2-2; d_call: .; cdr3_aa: CASSREVGGGQYTGELFF; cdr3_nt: TGTGCCAGCAGCCGTGAAGTCGGAGGGGGGCAATACACCGGGGAGCTGTTTTTT
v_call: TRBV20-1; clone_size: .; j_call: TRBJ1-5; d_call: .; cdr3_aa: CSAPFREQPQHF; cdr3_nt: TGCAGTGCGCCATTTAGGGAACAGCCCCAGCATTTT
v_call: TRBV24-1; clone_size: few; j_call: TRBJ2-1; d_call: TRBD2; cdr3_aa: CATSGKRDRPGLAGPLGNEQFF; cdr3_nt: TGTGCCACCAGTGGGAAAAGGGACAGACCGGGGCTAGCGGGACCACTAGGGAATGAGCAGTTCTTC
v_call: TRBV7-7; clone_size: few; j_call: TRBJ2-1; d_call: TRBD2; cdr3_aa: CASSLERGGEQFF; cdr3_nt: TGTGCCAGCAGCTTAGAGCGGGGGGGCGAGCAGTTCTTC
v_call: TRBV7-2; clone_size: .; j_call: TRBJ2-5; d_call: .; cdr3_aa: CASSSVAIAGWETQYF; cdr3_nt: TGTGCCAGCAGCTCCGTCGCCATAGCAGGATGGGAGACCCAGTACTTC
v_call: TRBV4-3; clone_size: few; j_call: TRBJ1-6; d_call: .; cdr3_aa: CASSQDLGADNSPLHF; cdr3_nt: TGCGCCAGCAGCCAAGATTTGGGGGCCGATAATTCACCCCTCCACTTT
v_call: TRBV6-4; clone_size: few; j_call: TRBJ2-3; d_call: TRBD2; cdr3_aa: CASSEDSGSTDTQYF; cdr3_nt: TGTGCCAGCAGTGAGGATAGCGGGAGCACAGATACGCAGTATTTT
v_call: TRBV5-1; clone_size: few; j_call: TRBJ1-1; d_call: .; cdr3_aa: CASSLNPDVNTEAFF; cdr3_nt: TGCGCCAGCAGCTTGAACCCCGATGTGAACACTGAAGCTTTCTTT
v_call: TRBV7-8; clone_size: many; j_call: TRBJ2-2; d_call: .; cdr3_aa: CASSLARGAGELFF; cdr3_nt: TGTGCCAGCAGCTTAGCGCGTGGGGCCGGGGAGCTGTTTTTT
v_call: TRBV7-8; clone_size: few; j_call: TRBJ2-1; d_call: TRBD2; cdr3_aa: CASSLKGLGWNEQFF; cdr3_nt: TGTGCCAGCAGCTTAAAGGGACTAGGGTGGAATGAGCAGTTCTTC
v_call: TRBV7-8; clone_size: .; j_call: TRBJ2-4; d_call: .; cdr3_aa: CASSLTRANSKNIQYF; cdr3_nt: TGTGCCAGCAGCTTAACCCGGGCCAATAGCAAAAACATTCAGTACTTC
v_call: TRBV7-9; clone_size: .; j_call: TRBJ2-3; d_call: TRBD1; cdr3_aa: CASSLVGRGQGVTQYF; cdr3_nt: TGTGCCAGCAGCCTAGTTGGCAGGGGACAGGGGGTTACGCAGTATTTT
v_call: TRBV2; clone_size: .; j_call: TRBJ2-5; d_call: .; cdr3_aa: CASSEAGEETQYF; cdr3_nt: TGTGCCAGCAGTGAAGCTGGGGAAGAGACCCAGTACTTC
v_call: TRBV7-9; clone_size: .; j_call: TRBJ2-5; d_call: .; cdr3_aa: CASSSRDSQETQYF; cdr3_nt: TGTGCCAGCAGCTCACGGGACTCCCAAGAGACCCAGTACTTC
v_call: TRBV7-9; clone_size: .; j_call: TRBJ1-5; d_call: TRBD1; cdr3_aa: CASSLGTGVSNQPQHF; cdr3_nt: TGTGCCAGCAGCTTAGGGACAGGGGTAAGCAATCAGCCCCAGCATTTT
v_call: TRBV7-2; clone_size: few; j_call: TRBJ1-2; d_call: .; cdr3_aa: CASSSQGLGGYTF; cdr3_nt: TGTGCCAGCAGCTCACAGGGTTTAGGGGGCTACACCTTC
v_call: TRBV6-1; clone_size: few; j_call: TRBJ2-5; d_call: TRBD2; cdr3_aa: CASSEGGGLQETQYF; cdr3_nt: TGTGCCAGCAGTGAAGGGGGGGGACTCCAAGAGACCCAGTACTTC
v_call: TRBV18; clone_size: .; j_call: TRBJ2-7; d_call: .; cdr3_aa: CASSPPDGKPYEQYF; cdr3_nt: TGTGCCAGCTCCCCCCCTGATGGGAAGCCCTACGAGCAGTACTTC
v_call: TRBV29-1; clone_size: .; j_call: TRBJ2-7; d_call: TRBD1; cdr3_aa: CSVERGGQGVGEQYF; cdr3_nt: TGCAGCGTTGAACGGGGGGGACAGGGGGTCGGCGAGCAGTACTTC
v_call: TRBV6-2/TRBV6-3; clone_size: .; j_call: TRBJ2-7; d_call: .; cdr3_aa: CASSSTNYEQYF; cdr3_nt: TGTGCCAGCAGCTCCACGAACTACGAGCAGTACTTC
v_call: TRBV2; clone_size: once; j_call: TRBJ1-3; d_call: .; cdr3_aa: CASSEVVSMGGNTIYF; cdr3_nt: TGTGCCAGCAGTGAAGTCGTCAGTATGGGGGGAAACACCATATATTTT
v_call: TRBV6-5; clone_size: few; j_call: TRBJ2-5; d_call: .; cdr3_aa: CASSYSDTGQGETQYF; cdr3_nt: TGTGCCAGCAGTTACTCGGATACAGGGCAGGGGGAGACCCAGTACTTC
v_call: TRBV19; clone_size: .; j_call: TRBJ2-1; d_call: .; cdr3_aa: CASNPPGRASYNEQFF; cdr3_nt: TGTGCCAGTAACCCCCCGGGCAGGGCCTCCTACAATGAGCAGTTCTTC
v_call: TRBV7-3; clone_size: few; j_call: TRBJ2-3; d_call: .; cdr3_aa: CASSLSRVEDTQYF; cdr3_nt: TGTGCCAGCAGCTTAAGTAGGGTTGAGGATACGCAGTATTTT
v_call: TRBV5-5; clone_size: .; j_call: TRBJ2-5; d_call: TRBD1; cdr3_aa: CASTLQGDRGKETQYF; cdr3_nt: TGTGCCAGCACCCTCCAGGGGGACAGAGGGAAAGAGACCCAGTACTTC
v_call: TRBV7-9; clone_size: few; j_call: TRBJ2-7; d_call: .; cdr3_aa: CASSLGMTDLYEQYF; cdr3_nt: TGTGCCAGCAGCTTAGGGATGACAGACCTCTACGAGCAGTACTTC